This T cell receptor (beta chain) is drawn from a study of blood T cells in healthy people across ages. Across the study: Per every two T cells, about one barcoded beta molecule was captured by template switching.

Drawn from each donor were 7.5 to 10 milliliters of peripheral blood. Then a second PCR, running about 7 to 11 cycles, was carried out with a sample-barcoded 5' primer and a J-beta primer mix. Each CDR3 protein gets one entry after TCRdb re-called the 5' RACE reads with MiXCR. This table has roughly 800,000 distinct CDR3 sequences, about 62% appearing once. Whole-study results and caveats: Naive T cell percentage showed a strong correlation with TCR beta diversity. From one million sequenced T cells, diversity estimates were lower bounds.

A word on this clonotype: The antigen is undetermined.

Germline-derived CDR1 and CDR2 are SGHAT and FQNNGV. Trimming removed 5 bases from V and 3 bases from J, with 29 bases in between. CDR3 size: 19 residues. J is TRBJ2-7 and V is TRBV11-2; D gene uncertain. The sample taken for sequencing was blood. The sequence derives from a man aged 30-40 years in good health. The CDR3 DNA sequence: TGTGCCAGCAGCCAGAAAACCCAAACCCCTAAAACTAAGCTCTACGAGCAGTACTTC. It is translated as CASSQKTQTPKTKLYEQYF.